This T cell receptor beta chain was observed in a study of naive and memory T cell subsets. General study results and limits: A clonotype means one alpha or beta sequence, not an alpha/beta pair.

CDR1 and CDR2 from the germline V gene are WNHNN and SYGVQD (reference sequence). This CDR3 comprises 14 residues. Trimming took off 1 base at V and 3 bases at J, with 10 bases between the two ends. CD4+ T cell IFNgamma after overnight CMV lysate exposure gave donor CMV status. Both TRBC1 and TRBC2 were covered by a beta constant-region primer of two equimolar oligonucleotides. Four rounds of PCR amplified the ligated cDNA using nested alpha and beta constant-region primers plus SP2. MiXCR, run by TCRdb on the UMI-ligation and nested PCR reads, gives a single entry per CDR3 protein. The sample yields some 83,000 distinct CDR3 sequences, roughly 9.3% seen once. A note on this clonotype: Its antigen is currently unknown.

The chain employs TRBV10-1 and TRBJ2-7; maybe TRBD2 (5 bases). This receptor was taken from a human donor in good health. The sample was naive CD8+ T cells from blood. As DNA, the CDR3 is TGCGCCAGCAGTGAGTACGGAGCGGACTACGAGCAGTACTTC. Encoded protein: CASSEYGADYEQYF.